The rows below give T cell receptor beta chains drawn from one sample of a study of cytomegalovirus exposure and HLA in healthy donors. TCRdb's copy holds only in-frame clones and misses some; the assay was immunoSEQ multiplex PCR. The sample carries roughly 100,000 clones, more than 80% recorded once. Specimen: PBMCs. Source of these receptors: a man aged 30-40 years in good health and CMV-seronegative. The CDR3 runs from the conserved cysteine through the conserved F or W. A D gene is named only where the DNA matches it firmly. Not every row has a clone size; where given, it reads once, few, many or a size class.

TRBV4-3,.,.,TRBJ1-1,CASSQAVGGNTEAFF,TGCGCCAGCAGCCAAGCAGTCGGGGGGAACACTGAAGCTTTCTTT
TRBV4-1,once,TRBD1,TRBJ2-7,CASSQAGQGSYEQYF,TGCGCCAGCAGCCAAGCGGGACAGGGATCCTACGAGCAGTACTTC
TRBV7-6,.,.,TRBJ2-1,CASSLNGRTYNEQFF,TGTGCCAGCAGCTTAAATGGTCGGACTTACAATGAGCAGTTCTTC
TRBV5-8,once,.,TRBJ1-4,CASSLGRAFNEKLFF,TGTGCCAGCAGCTTGGGCAGGGCCTTTAATGAAAAACTGTTTTTT
TRBV5-4,.,TRBD2,TRBJ2-5,CASSLEASGLQETQYF,TGTGCCAGCAGCTTGGAGGCTAGCGGGCTACAAGAGACCCAGTACTTC
TRBV7-3,once,.,TRBJ2-3,CASSLTSGASTDTQYF,TGTGCCAGCAGCTTAACTAGCGGAGCTAGCACAGATACGCAGTATTTT
TRBV6-1,.,.,TRBJ2-3,CASSGTGTYRSTDTQYF,TGTGCCAGCAGTGGGACTGGGACTTACCGAAGCACAGATACGCAGTATTTT
TRBV4-2,.,TRBD2,TRBJ2-2,CASSQQPSGGRSTGELFF,TGTGCCAGCAGCCAACAGCCTAGCGGGGGGCGGAGCACCGGGGAGCTGTTTTTT
TRBV18,.,TRBD2,TRBJ2-5,CASSPPGLADPTTQYF,TGTGCCAGCTCACCACCGGGACTAGCGGACCCGACGACCCAGTACTTC
TRBV7-7,.,.,TRBJ1-3,CASSFSRQAHTGNTIYF,TGTGCTAGCAGCTTCTCTAGACAGGCTCATACTGGAAACACCATATATTTT
TRBV6-1,.,.,TRBJ1-4,CASSGPGMREKLFF,TGTGCCAGCAGTGGGCCGGGGATGAGGGAAAAACTGTTTTTT
TRBV11-2,.,TRBD1,TRBJ1-5,CASSLGQANQPQHF,TGTGCCAGCAGCTTGGGACAGGCCAATCAGCCCCAGCATTTT
TRBV2,.,TRBD1,TRBJ2-7,CASSAGTGGVEQYF,TGTGCCAGCAGTGCCGGGACAGGGGGCGTCGAGCAGTACTTC
TRBV6-6,once,TRBD1,TRBJ1-6,CASSRRQGMDSPLHF,TGTGCCAGCAGCCGACGACAGGGGATGGACTCACCCCTCCACTTT
TRBV27,.,.,TRBJ1-5,CASSFGSRQPQHF,TGTGCCAGCAGTTTCGGGTCCCGTCAGCCCCAGCATTTT
TRBV4-2,.,.,TRBJ1-2,CASSQDRSAHGYTF,TGTGCCAGCAGCCAAGATCGCAGCGCCCATGGCTACACCTTC
TRBV6-5,.,.,TRBJ2-5,CASSRGGRLYF,TGTGCCAGCAGCCGCGGCGGTAGATTGTACTTC
TRBV5-4,.,TRBD2,TRBJ2-7,CASSLALAGSYEQYF,TGTGCCAGCAGCTTGGCACTAGCGGGATCCTACGAGCAGTACTTC